Each of the 13 T cell receptor beta chains below was sequenced from the same sample in a study of blood T cell repertoires in COVID-19 (dated by TCRdb to 2018 to 2021). The method was the immunoSEQ multiplex PCR assay. TCRdb provides this immuneACCESS table in a form limited to in-frame rearrangements. Some clones are lacking; in checked studies, under half of them reflect an unresolved V gene, and why the rest are absent is not known. This sample comprises 50,000 to 60,000 clones, about 80% of them detected only once. The top ten constitute approximately 7% of the sample. Material for sequencing was peripheral blood. The receptors originated from a man in his 70s with active COVID-19.

The chain couples TRBV9 to TRBJ2-1; D might be TRBD1 (6 bases). V was cut by 4 bases and J by 3 bases, with 14 bases left in between. The V gene's germline CDR1 is SGDLS and CDR2 YYNGEE. The CDR3 totals 15 residues. The CDR3 region is CASSPGTSNYNEQFF. Here the CDR3 DNA reads TGTGCCAGCAGCCCGGGGACATCTAACTACAATGAGCAGTTCTTC.

This chain connects TRBV5-1 to TRBJ2-1; D possibly corresponds to TRBD2 (5 bases). Germline CDR1 SGHRS, CDR2 YFSETQ. V lost 0 bases, J lost 6 bases, and 7 bases lay in between. The CDR3 has 13 residues. CDR3 sequence (DNA): TGCGCCAGCAGCTTGGATGCGGGCAATGAGCAGTTCTTC. Amino acid sequence: CASSLDAGNEQFF.

CDR3 DNA: TGCGCCAGCAGCTCCCTGGAGGCGGGGAGCACAGATACGCAGTATTTT. This codes for CASSSLEAGSTDTQYF. This chain uses TRBV5-1 with TRBJ2-3, with a weak D call TRBD2 (6 bases). The V end lost 3 bases, the J end lost 0 bases, and 14 bases lay between the germline ends. There are 16 residues in the CDR3. Germline V lookup: CDR1 SGHRS, CDR2 YFSETQ.

The V and J genes are TRBV7-9 and TRBJ2-3, with D perhaps TRBD2 (6 bases). The CDR3 sequence is 16 residues long. In germline, CDR1 is SEHNR, CDR2 FQNEAQ (reference sequence). The germline V and J ends were trimmed by 5 bases and 3 bases, with 18 bases remaining between them. CDR3 nucleotides: TGTGCCAGCAGCCTTAGCGGTGGGGTTTCGACAGATACGCAGTATTTT. Translated, it gives CASSLSGGVSTDTQYF.

This chain uses TRBV7-6 with TRBJ2-6; 9 bases align to TRBD1. This CDR3 contains 16 residues. The V segment lost 5 bases and the J segment 1 base; nucleotides outside the gene matches: 3. Germline CDR1 SGHVS, CDR2 FNYEAQ. CDR3 in amino acids: CASSRTGESGANVLTF. In DNA form, the CDR3 reads TGTGCCAGCAGCCGGACAGGGGAGTCTGGGGCCAACGTCCTGACTTTC. Full variable domain (outside the CDR3, taken from reference TRBV7-6 and TRBJ2-6): GAGVSQSPRYKVTKRGQDVALRCDPISGHVSLYWYRQALGQGPEFLTYFNYEAQQDKSGLPNDRFSAERPEGSISTLTIQRTEQRDSAMYRCASSRTGESGANVLTFGAGSRLTVL.

The V call is TRBV4-1, the J call TRBJ2-5; 8 nucleotides line up with TRBD1. After removal of 2 bases from V and 4 bases from J, the junction contained 6 bases not matched to a gene. The CDR3 has 15 amino acids. CDR1 is MGHRA, CDR2 YSYEKL, per germline. CDR3 nucleotide sequence: TGCGCCAGCAGCCAATGGGGACAGGCCGGAGAGACCCAGTACTTC. Translation gives CASSQWGQAGETQYF.

By sample share, this clone is medium-sized. V and J are TRBV5-1 and TRBJ2-1; D is possibly TRBD1 (6 bases). Trimming removed 4 bases at V and 5 bases at J, with 19 bases between. Germline V lookup: CDR1 SGHRS, CDR2 YFSETQ. The CDR3 loop spans 16 amino acids. The CDR3 region is CASSPWSNRENNEQFF. As DNA, the CDR3 is TGCGCCAGCAGCCCTTGGTCGAACAGGGAGAACAATGAGCAGTTCTTC.

The chain couples TRBV6-1 to TRBJ1-3; D ambiguous. The V and J ends lost 2 bases and 2 bases respectively, with 7 bases between them. The CDR3 loop spans 14 amino acids. The germline V gene has CDR1 MNHNS and CDR2 SASEGT. The CDR3 DNA is TGTGCCAGCAGTGAAATCCGGGCTGGAAACACCATATATTTT. Translated: CASSEIRAGNTIYF.

This clone was seen a handful of times. The gene calls are TRBV7-6 and TRBJ2-3; D remains ambiguous. The CDR3 length is 17 residues. The germline CDR1 and CDR2 sequences are SGHVS and FNYEAQ. Trimming pared 5 bases from V and 2 bases from J, leaving 20 bases between. This chain's CDR3 is CASSPRLFNGYTDTQYF. CDR3 nucleotide sequence: TGTGCCAGCAGCCCCCGCCTTTTTAACGGGTACACAGATACGCAGTATTTT.

The genes are TRBV5-1 and TRBJ1-1; 8 bases agree with TRBD1. This CDR3 is 15 amino acids long. Germline V gene data show CDR1 as SGHRS and CDR2 as YFSETQ. V lost 3 bases to trimming and J lost 6 bases; unmatched junction nucleotides: 10. The CDR3 nucleotides read TGCGCCAGCAGCTCTTTTACAGGGGGTCTAGCTGAAGCTTTCTTT. Translated: CASSSFTGGLAEAFF.

The genes are TRBV5-6 and TRBJ1-1, with D hard to call. There are 14 residues in the CDR3. CDR1 and CDR2 from the germline V gene are SGHDT and YYEEEE. V shed 0 bases and J shed 4 bases, with 10 bases lying between them. DNA of the CDR3: TGTGCCAGCAGCTTGGTGGAGGTGGGCACTGAAGCTTTCTTT. Its translation is CASSLVEVGTEAFF.

This rearrangement joins TRBV19 to TRBJ1-2; D might be TRBD1 (6 bases). The germline V gene encodes CDR1 LNHDA and CDR2 SQIVND (reference sequence). This CDR3 is 15 amino acids long. V shed 7 bases and J shed 5 bases, with 20 bases lying between them. Written as DNA, the CDR3 is TGTGCCAGTAACGACTATGAGGGACAAGTATATGGCTACACCTTC. It encodes CASNDYEGQVYGYTF.

The chain has TRBV18 and TRBJ2-7; TRBD1 matches 10 bases. The trim removed 3 bases at V and 7 bases at J, leaving 3 bases unmatched. The germline CDR1 and CDR2 sequences are KGHSH and LQKENI. The CDR3 has 13 residues. Written as DNA, the CDR3 is TGTGCCAGCTCACCTTGGGACAGGGGAGAGCAGTACTTC. Translated, it gives CASSPWDRGEQYF.